The count of the clone carrying this T cell receptor beta chain is one. The data are from a study of blood T cell repertoires in COVID-19. CDR3 length: 13 amino acids. V was pared by 2 bases and J by 8 bases, with 13 bases between. Germline V gene sequence: CDR1 SGHRS, CDR2 YFSETQ. Per the original data handling: Amplification of reference gene primers provided the estimated nucleated cell counts. The repertoire was sequenced with immunoSEQ multiplex PCR; TCRdb's copy has only in-frame clones and lacks some. V, J and clone size are taken as reported in that table, and D and trimming were inferred from the DNA itself. The sample includes some 45,000 clones, approximately 84% of them seen just once.

The V call is TRBV5-1, the J call TRBJ1-2, with D tentatively TRBD1 (6 bases). The sequencing input was peripheral blood. This sequence originates from a man aged 60 to 69 with acute or convalescent COVID-19. The CDR3 sequence is CASSFQGIEGYTF. The CDR3 coding sequence is TGCGCCAGCAGCTTCCAGGGGATTGAAGGCTACACCTTC. Drawing the rest from reference TRBV5-1 and TRBJ1-2, the complete variable domain is KAGVTQTPRYLIKTRGQQVTLSCSPISGHRSVSWYQQTPGQGLQFLFEYFSETQRNKGNFPGRFSGRQFSNSRSEMNVSTLELGDSALYLCASSFQGIEGYTFGSGTRLTVV.